The 5 T cell receptor beta chains given below trace back to one sample, sequenced in a study of spatial heterogeneity in lung cancer. Whole-study findings and limits: Tumor mutation count correlated with how many alpha and beta TCRs expanded intratumorally.

Noted time point: sample taken at primary tumor resection. One entry per CDR3 protein, called by TCRdb with MiXCR from the 5' RACE reads. Of under 14,000 distinct CDR3 sequences in the sample, 6% to 9.5% were seen once. Their recognized antigens are unknown. The sample consisted of lung tumor tissue, taken at surgery. All receptors derive from a female donor with early-stage non-small cell lung cancer.

This clonotype is medium-sized in the sample. CDR3 amino acids: CASSETGTNYGYTF. CDR3 nucleotides: TGTGCCAGCAGTGAGACAGGGACTAACTATGGCTACACCTTC. The chain joins TRBV2 to TRBJ1-2, with 7 nucleotides matching TRBD1. The trim removed 3 bases at V and 0 bases at J, leaving 1 base unmatched. In germline, CDR1 is SNHLY, CDR2 FYNNEI. The CDR3 length is 14 residues.

This clonotype was picked up many times. The rearrangement uses TRBV5-1 and TRBJ2-4; 7 nucleotides agree with TRBD1. The ends lost 4 bases at V and 7 bases at J; junction bases unmatched: 11. The germline gives CDR1 SGHRS, CDR2 YFSETQ. The CDR3 sequence is 15 residues long. This CDR3 reads CASSPTDRANNIQYF. DNA of the CDR3: TGCGCCAGCAGCCCGACCGACAGGGCGAACAACATTCAGTACTTC.

By share, this clonotype ranks as medium-sized (0.01 to 0.1%). V and J are TRBV12-3 or TRBV12-4 and TRBJ2-1; 7 bases align to TRBD2. V lost 6 bases to trimming and J lost 9 bases; unmatched junction nucleotides: 8. The CDR3 has 13 amino acids. CDR3 loop: CASSSQSGGEQFF. CDR3 nucleotides: TGTGCCAGCAGCTCTCAATCGGGGGGTGAGCAGTTCTTC.

The genes are TRBV19 and TRBJ2-7, with D possibly being TRBD2 (6 bases). The CDR3 extends over 12 amino acids. The germline V and J ends were trimmed by 9 bases and 5 bases, with 14 bases remaining between them. Germline values: CDR1 LNHDA, CDR2 SQIVND (reference sequence). CDR3 nucleotide sequence: TGTGCCAGCGGGGGTAGCGTTAACGAGCAGTACTTC. As protein: CASGGSVNEQYF. The full variable domain, its missing parts supplied by reference TRBV19 and TRBJ2-7, is DGGITQSPKYLFRKEGQNVTLSCEQNLNHDAMYWYRQDPGQGLRLIYYSQIVNDFQKGDIAEGYSVSREKKESFPLTVTSAQKNPTAFYLCASGGSVNEQYFGPGTRLTVT.

In this sample, this clonotype turned up many times. The chain uses TRBV7-2 and TRBJ2-7; 7 bases agree with TRBD2. From germline, CDR1 is SGHTA and CDR2 FQGNSA. The CDR3 loop spans 13 amino acids. Germline trimming cut 7 bases from V and 3 bases from J; bases unmatched to any gene: 6. This chain's CDR3 is CASTIAGGYEQYF. As DNA, the CDR3 is TGTGCCAGCACCATAGCGGGCGGCTACGAGCAGTACTTC. Looking up the rest from reference TRBV7-2 and TRBJ2-7 gives the full variable domain: GAGVSQSPSNKVTEKGKDVELRCDPISGHTALYWYRQSLGQGLEFLIYFQGNSAPDKSGLPSDRFSAERTGGSVSTLTIQRTQQEDSAVYLCASTIAGGYEQYFGPGTRLTVT.